These T cell receptor beta chains were read from a single sample in a study of shared clonotypes between healthy human individuals. Produced via immunoSEQ multiplex PCR; TCRdb's table is partial and in-frame only. The profile shows approximately 600,000 clones, approximately 95% of them singletons. The material sequenced was naive CD8+ T cells sorted from blood. The receptors originated from a woman in her twenties or thirties in good health. Both conserved end residues are part of each CDR3. Fields, in order: clone size, V gene, D gene, J gene, CDR3 DNA, CDR3 protein. D genes are given only for firm matches. The size field is filled for only some rows; it gives once, few, many or a size class.

NA	TRBV5-4	NA	TRBJ2-6	TGTGCCAGCAGCAGCGTCCTTTCATCGGGCCAAAGGAAGGGGGCCAACGTCCTGACTTTC	CASSSVLSSGQRKGANVLTF
NA	TRBV6-5	TRBD2	TRBJ2-1	TGTGCCAGCAGTTTTGTAGCGGGAGGGTACAATGAGCAGTTCTTC	CASSFVAGGYNEQFF
NA	TRBV29-1	NA	TRBJ2-7	TGCAGCGTTGAAGATCAGGCAGGGGAATCCTACGAGCAGTACTTC	CSVEDQAGESYEQYF
NA	TRBV15	NA	TRBJ1-5	TGTGCCACCAGCACAGGAGCTAGCAATCAGCCCCAGCATTTT	CATSTGASNQPQHF
NA	TRBV6-5	NA	TRBJ2-7	TGTGCCAGCAGTTACTCCCTCCTGGACAGAGGCTACGAGCAGTACTTC	CASSYSLLDRGYEQYF
NA	TRBV5-6	NA	TRBJ2-5	TGTGCCAGCAGCTTGGAGGGAAGCGAGACCCAGTACTTC	CASSLEGSETQYF
NA	TRBV27	TRBD1	TRBJ1-2	TGTGCCAGCAGTAAGACCCCAGACAGGGGGGTTCTTGGCTACACCTTC	CASSKTPDRGVLGYTF
NA	TRBV7-9	NA	TRBJ2-1	TGTGCCAGCAGCTTAGGGGTACTAGGTAATGATGAGCAGTTCTTC	CASSLGVLGNDEQFF
NA	TRBV7-8	NA	TRBJ2-7	TGTGCCAGCAGCTTAGCGCCAACAGTAACCTACGAGCAGTACTTC	CASSLAPTVTYEQYF
NA	TRBV19	NA	TRBJ2-2	TGTGCCAGTAGTACAACAGGGACCACCGGGGAGCTGTTTTTT	CASSTTGTTGELFF
NA	TRBV7-3	NA	TRBJ2-7	TGTGCCAGCAGCTTAGGGGGTGGGTACGAGCAGTACTTC	CASSLGGGYEQYF
NA	TRBV6-1	NA	TRBJ2-7	TGTGCCAGCAGTGAACCCGGACAGACCAACTACGAGCAGTACTTC	CASSEPGQTNYEQYF
NA	TRBV28	NA	TRBJ2-7	TGTGCCAGCGAGCCACTCAGGGCTGACGTGAGCTACGAGCAGTACTTC	CASEPLRADVSYEQYF
NA	TRBV2	TRBD2	TRBJ2-5	TGTGCCAGCAGTGAACGGGGTAGCGGGCGAGAGCAAGAGACCCAGTACTTC	CASSERGSGREQETQYF
NA	TRBV5-4	NA	TRBJ2-7	TGTGCCAGCAGCTTTTGGGGGCAGGTCGAGCAGTACTTC	CASSFWGQVEQYF
once	TRBV11-2	NA	TRBJ2-3	TGTGCCAGCAGCCTTCGGGGTGCTAGCACAGATACGCAGTATTTT	CASSLRGASTDTQYF
NA	TRBV28	TRBD1	TRBJ2-7	TGTGCCAGCAGTTTCGAAGGGGGCCGTACCTACGAGCAGTACTTC	CASSFEGGRTYEQYF
NA	TRBV28	NA	TRBJ2-7	TGTGCCAGCAGTTTATGGTCCCGGAGCGCGCCGACCTACGAGCAGTACTTC	CASSLWSRSAPTYEQYF
NA	TRBV7-9	TRBD1	TRBJ2-7	TGTGCCAGCAGTAAGGGGGACAGGGCCTACGAGCAGTACTTC	CASSKGDRAYEQYF
NA	TRBV4-1	NA	TRBJ2-7	TGCGCCAGCAGCCAAGAGCTTAGGGGGGTCTACGAGCAGTACTTC	CASSQELRGVYEQYF
NA	TRBV9	TRBD1	TRBJ2-5	TGTGCCAGCAGCACGGGACAGGGCCAAGAGACCCAGTACTTC	CASSTGQGQETQYF
NA	TRBV5-4	TRBD2	TRBJ2-7	TGTGCCAGCAGCCTTGGACTAGCGGGAGGGCCAGTGTACGAGCAGTACTTC	CASSLGLAGGPVYEQYF